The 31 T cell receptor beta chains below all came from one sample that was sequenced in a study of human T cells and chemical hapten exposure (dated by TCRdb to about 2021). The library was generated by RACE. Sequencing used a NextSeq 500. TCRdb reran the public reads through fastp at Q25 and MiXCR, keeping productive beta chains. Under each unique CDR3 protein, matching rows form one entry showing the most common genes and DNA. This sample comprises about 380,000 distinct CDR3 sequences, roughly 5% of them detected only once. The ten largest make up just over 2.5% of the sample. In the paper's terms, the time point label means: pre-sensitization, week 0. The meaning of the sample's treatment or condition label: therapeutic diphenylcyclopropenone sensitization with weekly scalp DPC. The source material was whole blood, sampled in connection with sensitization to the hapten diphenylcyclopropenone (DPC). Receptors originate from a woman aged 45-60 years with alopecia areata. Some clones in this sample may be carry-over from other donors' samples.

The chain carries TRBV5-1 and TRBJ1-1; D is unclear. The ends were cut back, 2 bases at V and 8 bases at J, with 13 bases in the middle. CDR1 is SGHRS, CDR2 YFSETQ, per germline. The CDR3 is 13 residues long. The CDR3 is CASSFVTVGEAFF. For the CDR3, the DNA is TGCGCCAGCAGCTTTGTAACGGTGGGAGAAGCTTTCTTT. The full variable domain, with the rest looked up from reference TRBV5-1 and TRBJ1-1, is KAGVTQTPRYLIKTRGQQVTLSCSPISGHRSVSWYQQTPGQGLQFLFEYFSETQRNKGNFPGRFSGRQFSNSRSEMNVSTLELGDSALYLCASSFVTVGEAFFGQGTRLTVV.

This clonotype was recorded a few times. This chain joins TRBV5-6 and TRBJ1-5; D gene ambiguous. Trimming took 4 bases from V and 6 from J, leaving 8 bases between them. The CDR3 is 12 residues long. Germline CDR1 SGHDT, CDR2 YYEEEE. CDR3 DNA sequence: TGTGCCAGCAGCGCCATGGGTCAGCCCCAGCATTTT. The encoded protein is CASSAMGQPQHF.

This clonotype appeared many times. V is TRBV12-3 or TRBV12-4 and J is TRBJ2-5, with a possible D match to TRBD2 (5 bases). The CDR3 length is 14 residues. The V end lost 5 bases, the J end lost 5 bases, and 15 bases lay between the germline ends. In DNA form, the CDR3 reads TGTGCCAGCAGTAGGACTGGGAGAGTGGAGACCCAGTACTTC. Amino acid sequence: CASSRTGRVETQYF.

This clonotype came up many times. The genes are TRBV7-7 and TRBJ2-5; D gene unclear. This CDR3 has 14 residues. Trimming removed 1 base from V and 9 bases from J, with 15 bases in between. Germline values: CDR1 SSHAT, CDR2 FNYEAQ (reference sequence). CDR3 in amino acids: CASSLDGVEDPQYF. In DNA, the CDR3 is TGTGCCAGCAGCTTAGATGGGGTTGAAGATCCCCAGTACTTC.

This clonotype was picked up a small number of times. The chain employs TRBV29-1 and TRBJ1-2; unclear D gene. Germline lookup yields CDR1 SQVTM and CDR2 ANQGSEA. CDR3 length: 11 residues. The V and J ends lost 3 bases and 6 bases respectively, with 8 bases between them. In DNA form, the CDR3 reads TGCAGCGTTGATGTTGGCAATGGCTACACCTTC. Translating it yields CSVDVGNGYTF. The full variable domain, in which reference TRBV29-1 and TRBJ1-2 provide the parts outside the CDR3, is SAVISQKPSRDICQRGTSLTIQCQVDSQVTMMFWYRQQPGQSLTLIATANQGSEATYESGFVIDKFPISRPNLTFSTLTVSNMSPEDSSIYLCSVDVGNGYTFGSGTRLTVV.

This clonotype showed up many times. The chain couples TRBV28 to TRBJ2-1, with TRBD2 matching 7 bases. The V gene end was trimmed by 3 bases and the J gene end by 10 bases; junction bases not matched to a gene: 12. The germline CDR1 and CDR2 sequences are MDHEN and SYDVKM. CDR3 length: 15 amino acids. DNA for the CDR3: TGTGCCAGCAGTTTTCCCAGCGGGGCTGCAGGGGAGCAGTTCTTC. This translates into CASSFPSGAAGEQFF.

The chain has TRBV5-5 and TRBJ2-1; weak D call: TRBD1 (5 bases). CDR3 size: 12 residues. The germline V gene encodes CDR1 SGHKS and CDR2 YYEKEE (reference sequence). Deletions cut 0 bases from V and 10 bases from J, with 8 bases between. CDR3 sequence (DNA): TGTGCCAGCAGCTTGGAGGGGCGGGAGCAGTTCTTC. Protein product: CASSLEGREQFF. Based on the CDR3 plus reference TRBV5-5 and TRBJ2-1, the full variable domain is DAGVTQSPTHLIKTRGQQVTLRCSPISGHKSVSWYQQVLGQGPQFIFQYYEKEERGRGNFPDRFSARQFPNYSSELNVNALLLGDSALYLCASSLEGREQFFGPGTRLTVL.

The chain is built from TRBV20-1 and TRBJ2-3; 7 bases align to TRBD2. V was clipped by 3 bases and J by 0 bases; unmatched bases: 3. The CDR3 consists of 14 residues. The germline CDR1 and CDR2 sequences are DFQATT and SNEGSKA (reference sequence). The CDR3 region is CSASLAASTDTQYF. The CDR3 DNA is TGCAGTGCTAGTCTAGCGGCTAGCACAGATACGCAGTATTTT.

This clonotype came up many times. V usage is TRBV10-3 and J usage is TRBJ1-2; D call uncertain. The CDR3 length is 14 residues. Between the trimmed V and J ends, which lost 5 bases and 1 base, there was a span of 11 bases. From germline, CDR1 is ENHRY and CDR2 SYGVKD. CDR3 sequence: CAISQDRNNYGYTF. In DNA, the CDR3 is TGTGCCATCAGTCAGGACCGGAATAACTATGGCTACACCTTC.

This CDR3 is CASSLRTSGGRGDTQYF. As DNA, the CDR3 is TGTGCCAGCAGCCTCAGGACTAGCGGGGGGCGTGGAGATACGCAGTATTTT. The rearrangement uses TRBV13 and TRBJ2-3; 14 nucleotides match TRBD2. CDR1 and CDR2 (germline): PRHDT, FYEKMQ (reference sequence). The CDR3 has 17 residues. The junction had 9 bases not matched to a gene; V was cut back by 5 bases and J by 5 bases.

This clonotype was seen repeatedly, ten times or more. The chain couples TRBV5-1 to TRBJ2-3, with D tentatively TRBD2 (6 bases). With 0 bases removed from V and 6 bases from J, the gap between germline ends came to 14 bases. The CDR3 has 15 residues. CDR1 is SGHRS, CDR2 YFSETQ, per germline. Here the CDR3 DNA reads TGCGCCAGCAGCTTGGGAAGCGGGCGGAAGGATACGCAGTATTTT. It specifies CASSLGSGRKDTQYF.

This CDR3 reads CASSEALVAYEQYF. The CDR3, as DNA: TGTGCCAGCAGTGAAGCGTTGGTAGCGTACGAGCAGTACTTC. V and J are TRBV6-1 and TRBJ2-7, with D tentatively TRBD2 (5 bases). Germline CDR1 reads MNHNS; CDR2 reads SASEGT. Trimming took off 0 bases at V and 4 bases at J, with 10 bases between the two ends. This CDR3 contains 14 residues.

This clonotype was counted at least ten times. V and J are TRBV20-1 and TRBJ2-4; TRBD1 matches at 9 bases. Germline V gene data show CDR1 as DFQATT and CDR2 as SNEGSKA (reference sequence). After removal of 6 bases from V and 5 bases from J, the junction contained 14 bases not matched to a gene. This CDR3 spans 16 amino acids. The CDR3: CSALIPGTGNQNIQYF. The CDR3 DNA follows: TGCAGTGCCCTAATACCCGGGACAGGGAACCAAAACATTCAGTACTTC.

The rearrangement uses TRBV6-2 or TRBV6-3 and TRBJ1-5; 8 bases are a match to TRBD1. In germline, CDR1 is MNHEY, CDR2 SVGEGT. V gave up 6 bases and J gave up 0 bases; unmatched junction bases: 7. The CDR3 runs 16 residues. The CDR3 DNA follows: TGTGCCAGCAGAACCCTCAGGGGGCCTAGCAATCAGCCCCAGCATTTT. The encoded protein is CASRTLRGPSNQPQHF.

CDR3 in amino acids: CASSSGTGRNTEAFF. In nucleotides, the CDR3 is TGTGCCAGCTCATCTGGGACAGGGCGAAACACTGAAGCTTTCTTT. The J gene is TRBJ1-1, the V gene TRBV18; 9 nucleotides agree with TRBD1. The V segment lost 5 bases and the J segment 2 bases; nucleotides outside the gene matches: 6. Per germline, CDR1 KGHSH and CDR2 LQKENI. The CDR3 is 15 amino acids.

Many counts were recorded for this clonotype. In DNA, the CDR3 is TGTGCCAGCAGCTTAGTGGGGCCCGGGAGCTCCTACAATGAGCAGTTCTTC. It translates to CASSLVGPGSSYNEQFF. V and J are TRBV7-2 and TRBJ2-1, with D tentatively TRBD2 (6 bases). Germline CDR1 and CDR2: SGHTA and FQGNSA. V lost 1 base and J 0 bases, leaving 13 bases between the germline ends. The length of the CDR3 is 17 residues. Full variable domain (remainder filled in from reference TRBV7-2 and TRBJ2-1): GAGVSQSPSNKVTEKGKDVELRCDPISGHTALYWYRQSLGQGLEFLIYFQGNSAPDKSGLPSDRFSAERTGGSVSTLTIQRTQQEDSAVYLCASSLVGPGSSYNEQFFGPGTRLTVL.

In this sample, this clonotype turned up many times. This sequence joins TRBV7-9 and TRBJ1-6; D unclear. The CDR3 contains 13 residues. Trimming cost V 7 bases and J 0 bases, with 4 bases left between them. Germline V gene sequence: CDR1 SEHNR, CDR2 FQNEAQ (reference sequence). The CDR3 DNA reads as TGTGCCAGCATCGACTCCTATAATTCACCCCTCCACTTT. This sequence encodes CASIDSYNSPLHF.

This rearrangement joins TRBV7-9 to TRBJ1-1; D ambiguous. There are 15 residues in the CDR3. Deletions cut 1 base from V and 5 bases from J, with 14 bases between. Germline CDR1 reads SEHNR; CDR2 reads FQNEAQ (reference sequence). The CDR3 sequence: CASSLGQGFMTEAFF. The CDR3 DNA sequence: TGTGCCAGCAGCTTAGGCCAAGGGTTTATGACTGAAGCTTTCTTT.

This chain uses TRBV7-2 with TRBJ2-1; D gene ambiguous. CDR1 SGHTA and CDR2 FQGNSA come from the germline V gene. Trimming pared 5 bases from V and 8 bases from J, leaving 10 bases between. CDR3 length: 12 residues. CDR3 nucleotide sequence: TGTGCCAGCAGCCTAATCAATGATGAGCAGTTCTTC. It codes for CASSLINDEQFF.

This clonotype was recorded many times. The CDR3 is CASSFEGLAGVQDTQYF. As DNA, the CDR3 is TGTGCCAGCAGCTTCGAGGGACTAGCGGGGGTACAAGATACGCAGTATTTT. The genes are TRBV11-1 and TRBJ2-3; TRBD2 matches 14 bases. J was trimmed by 5 bases and V by 3 bases; bases with no gene match: 7. Germline V gene data show CDR1 as SGHAT and CDR2 as FQDESV (reference sequence). The CDR3 length is 17 residues.

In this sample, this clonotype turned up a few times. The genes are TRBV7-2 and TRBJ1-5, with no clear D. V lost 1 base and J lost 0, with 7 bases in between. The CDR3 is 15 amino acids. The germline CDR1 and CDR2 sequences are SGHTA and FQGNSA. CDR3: CASSLDGLSNQPQHF. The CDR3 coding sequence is TGTGCCAGCAGCTTAGACGGTCTTAGCAATCAGCCCCAGCATTTT.

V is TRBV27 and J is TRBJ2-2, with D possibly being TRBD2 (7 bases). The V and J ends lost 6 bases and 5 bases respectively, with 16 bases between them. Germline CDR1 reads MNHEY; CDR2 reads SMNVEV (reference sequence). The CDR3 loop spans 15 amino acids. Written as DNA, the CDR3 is TGTGCCAGCAGATTGTCACAGGGAGGGACCGGGGAGCTGTTTTTT. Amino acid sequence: CASRLSQGGTGELFF.

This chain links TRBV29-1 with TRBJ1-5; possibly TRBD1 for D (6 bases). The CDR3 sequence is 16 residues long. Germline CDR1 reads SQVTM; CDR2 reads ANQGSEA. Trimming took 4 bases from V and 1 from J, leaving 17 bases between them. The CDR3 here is CSVVLGAIWSNQPQHF. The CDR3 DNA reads TGCAGCGTTGTCCTGGGGGCAATTTGGAGCAATCAGCCCCAGCATTTT.

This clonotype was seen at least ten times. The CDR3 here is CASSFARSGANVLTF. The CDR3 bases are TGTGCCAGCAGCTTTGCACGGTCTGGGGCCAACGTCCTGACTTTC. V gene TRBV7-8 combines with J gene TRBJ2-6; D uncertain. The CDR3 runs to 15 residues. V was pared by 3 bases and J by 1 base, with 7 bases between. Per germline, CDR1 SGHVS and CDR2 FQNEAQ. The full variable domain, completed using reference TRBV7-8 and TRBJ2-6, is GAGVSQSPRYKVAKRGQDVALRCDPISGHVSLFWYQQALGQGPEFLTYFQNEAQLDKSGLPSDRFFAERPEGSVSTLKIQRTQQEDSAVYLCASSFARSGANVLTFGAGSRLTVL.

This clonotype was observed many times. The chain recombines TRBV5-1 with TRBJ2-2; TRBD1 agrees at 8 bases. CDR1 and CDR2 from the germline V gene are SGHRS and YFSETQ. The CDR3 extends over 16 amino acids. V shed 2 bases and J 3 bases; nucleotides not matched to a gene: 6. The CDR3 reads CASSFQGAADTGELFF. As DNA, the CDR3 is TGCGCCAGCAGCTTTCAGGGGGCGGCGGACACCGGGGAGCTGTTTTTT.

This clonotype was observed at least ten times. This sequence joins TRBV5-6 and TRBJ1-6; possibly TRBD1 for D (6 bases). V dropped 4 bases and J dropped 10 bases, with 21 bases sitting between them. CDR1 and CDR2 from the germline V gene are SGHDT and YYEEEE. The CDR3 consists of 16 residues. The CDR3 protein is CASSPRGGTRESPLHF. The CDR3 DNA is TGTGCCAGCAGCCCTAGGGGGGGTACTCGGGAGTCACCCCTCCACTTT.

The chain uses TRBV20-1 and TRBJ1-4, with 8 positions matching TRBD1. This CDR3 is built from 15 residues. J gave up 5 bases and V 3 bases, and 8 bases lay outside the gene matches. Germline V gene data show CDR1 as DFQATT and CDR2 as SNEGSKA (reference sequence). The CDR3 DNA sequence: TGCAGTGCTAGTCCACGGACAGGGCACAATGAAAAACTGTTTTTT. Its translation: CSASPRTGHNEKLFF.

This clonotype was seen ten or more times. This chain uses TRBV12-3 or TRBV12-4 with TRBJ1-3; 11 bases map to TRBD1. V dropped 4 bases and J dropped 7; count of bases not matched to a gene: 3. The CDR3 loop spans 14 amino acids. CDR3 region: CASSSRDRGNTIYF. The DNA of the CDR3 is TGTGCCAGCAGTTCCAGGGACAGGGGGAACACCATATATTTT.

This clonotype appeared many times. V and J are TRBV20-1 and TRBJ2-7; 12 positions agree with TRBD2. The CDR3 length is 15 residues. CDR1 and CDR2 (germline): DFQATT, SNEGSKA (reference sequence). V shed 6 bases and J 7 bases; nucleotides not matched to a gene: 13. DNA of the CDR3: TGCAGTGCCAGACCCCCTAGCGGGAGGGCCCTGGAGCAGTACTTC. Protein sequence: CSARPPSGRALEQYF.

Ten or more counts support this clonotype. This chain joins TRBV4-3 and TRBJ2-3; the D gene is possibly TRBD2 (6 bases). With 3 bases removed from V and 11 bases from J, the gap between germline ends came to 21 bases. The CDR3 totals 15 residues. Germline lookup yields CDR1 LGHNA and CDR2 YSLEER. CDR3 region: CASSQVDRDSERQYF. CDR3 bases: TGCGCCAGCAGCCAGGTGGACCGGGACTCCGAGAGGCAGTATTTT.

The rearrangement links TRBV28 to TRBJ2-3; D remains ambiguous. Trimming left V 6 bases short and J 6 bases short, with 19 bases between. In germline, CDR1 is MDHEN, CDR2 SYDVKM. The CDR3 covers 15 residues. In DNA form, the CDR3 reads TGTGCCAGCAGCCTATTATTTCGCCCGCAGGATACGCAGTATTTT. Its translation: CASSLLFRPQDTQYF.